Listed below are T cell receptor beta chains from one sample, sequenced in a study of Ad26.COV2.S vaccination and SARS-CoV-2 variants. Assay used: immunoSEQ multiplex PCR; TCRdb lists only in-frame clones, some missing. Among roughly 390,000 clones listed, more than 85% were seen once. Here the sequenced sample was peripheral blood, taken in a trial of Ad26.COV2.S vaccine versus placebo. The receptors were sampled from a person between 18 and 65 years old who received the Ad26.COV2.S COVID-19 vaccine or a placebo. Both conserved end residues are part of each CDR3. The D gene is left open where the match is weak. Size is stated for part of the rows, as once, few or many counts, or as a class when the clone is expanded.

V gene: TRBV5-1; J gene: TRBJ2-1; D gene: TRBD1; clone size: -; CDR3 DNA: TGCGCCAGCAGCTTCGGCTCGGACAGGGTTGGGGATGAGCAGTTCTTC; CDR3 protein: CASSFGSDRVGDEQFF
V gene: TRBV7-8; J gene: TRBJ1-2; D gene: -; clone size: once; CDR3 DNA: TGTGCCAGCAGCTCCAACAGGGTCCAGCGAGGTGGTCTTGGCTACACCTTC; CDR3 protein: CASSSNRVQRGGLGYTF
V gene: TRBV27; J gene: TRBJ1-2; D gene: -; clone size: -; CDR3 DNA: TGTGCCAGCAGGGGGACTGTCGCTGGGGGTGGCTACACCTTC; CDR3 protein: CASRGTVAGGGYTF
V gene: TRBV4-1; J gene: TRBJ1-5; D gene: -; clone size: -; CDR3 DNA: TGCGCCAGCAGCCAACTTTTCAAAGCCCGAGGTCAGCCCCAGCATTTT; CDR3 protein: CASSQLFKARGQPQHF
V gene: TRBV9; J gene: TRBJ2-2; D gene: TRBD2; clone size: -; CDR3 DNA: TGTGCCAGCAGCGTCAGCGGGGGGGCGGTCGGGGAGCTGTTTTTT; CDR3 protein: CASSVSGGAVGELFF
V gene: TRBV29-1; J gene: TRBJ1-2; D gene: -; clone size: -; CDR3 DNA: TGCAGCGTTGAAGTTGGTTTTAGGGGTTCATCCTTC; CDR3 protein: CSVEVGFRGSSF
V gene: TRBV5-4; J gene: TRBJ2-3; D gene: -; clone size: -; CDR3 DNA: TGTGCCAGCAGCCGGGACCTTAGCACAGATACGCAGTATTTT; CDR3 protein: CASSRDLSTDTQYF
V gene: TRBV6-2/TRBV6-3; J gene: TRBJ1-2; D gene: -; clone size: -; CDR3 DNA: TGTGCCAGCAGTTACTCGTCTAGGTCCCCGTATGGCTACACCTTC; CDR3 protein: CASSYSSRSPYGYTF
V gene: TRBV10-1; J gene: TRBJ2-3; D gene: -; clone size: -; CDR3 DNA: TGCGCCAGCAGTGAAGACAGGCGCACAGATACGCAGTATTTT; CDR3 protein: CASSEDRRTDTQYF
V gene: TRBV27; J gene: TRBJ1-6; D gene: -; clone size: once; CDR3 DNA: TGTGCCAGCAGTTTAACACAGGGACTTGAGAATTCACCCCTCCACTTT; CDR3 protein: CASSLTQGLENSPLHF
V gene: TRBV28; J gene: TRBJ1-6; D gene: TRBD1; clone size: -; CDR3 DNA: TGTGCCACCCAGACAGGGGGGCTTAATTCACCCCTCCACTTT; CDR3 protein: CATQTGGLNSPLHF
V gene: TRBV10-3; J gene: TRBJ2-1; D gene: TRBD2; clone size: -; CDR3 DNA: TGTGCCATCAGTGAGTCGGGCGGGGGGGCCTACAATGAGCAGTTCTTC; CDR3 protein: CAISESGGGAYNEQFF
V gene: TRBV2; J gene: TRBJ2-4; D gene: -; clone size: -; CDR3 DNA: TGTGCCAGCAGAGATCTCGTAGCCAAAAACATTCAGTACTTC; CDR3 protein: CASRDLVAKNIQYF
V gene: TRBV3-1/TRBV3-2; J gene: TRBJ2-3; D gene: TRBD2; clone size: -; CDR3 DNA: TGTGCCAGCAGCCAAGGGGAGCGGGGGTGGGATACGCAGTATTTT; CDR3 protein: CASSQGERGWDTQYF
V gene: TRBV5-1; J gene: TRBJ2-3; D gene: TRBD2; clone size: -; CDR3 DNA: TGCGCCAGCAGCCCCGGGACTAGCGGGGACACAGATACGCAGTATTTT; CDR3 protein: CASSPGTSGDTDTQYF
V gene: TRBV5-5; J gene: TRBJ1-2; D gene: TRBD1; clone size: -; CDR3 DNA: TGTGCCAGCAGCCCGTCCTCGACAGGGAACTATGGCTACACCTTC; CDR3 protein: CASSPSSTGNYGYTF
V gene: TRBV7-8; J gene: TRBJ1-1; D gene: -; clone size: -; CDR3 DNA: TGTGCCAGCAGCTTAGATGCGCTGGGGGGTCCGACTGAAGCTTTCTTT; CDR3 protein: CASSLDALGGPTEAFF
V gene: TRBV7-6; J gene: TRBJ2-6; D gene: TRBD1; clone size: -; CDR3 DNA: TGTGCCAGCAGCTCCTTCCCCAGGACAGGGGTCCCGGGGAGGGCCAACGTCCTGACTTTC; CDR3 protein: CASSSFPRTGVPGRANVLTF
V gene: TRBV12-3/TRBV12-4; J gene: TRBJ2-7; D gene: -; clone size: few; CDR3 DNA: TGTGCCAGCGGGAGACTGTCCTACGAGCAGTACTTC; CDR3 protein: CASGRLSYEQYF
V gene: TRBV5-1; J gene: TRBJ2-7; D gene: -; clone size: -; CDR3 DNA: TGCGCCAGCAGCGCAGGCCCAGGTCGCTACGAGCAGTACTTC; CDR3 protein: CASSAGPGRYEQYF
V gene: TRBV11-2; J gene: TRBJ2-3; D gene: TRBD2; clone size: -; CDR3 DNA: TGTGCCAGCAGCTTCTCTAGCGGGGGGGCAAGGGATACGCAGTATTTT; CDR3 protein: CASSFSSGGARDTQYF
V gene: TRBV2; J gene: TRBJ2-3; D gene: TRBD2; clone size: -; CDR3 DNA: TGTGCCAGCGCGGAAGCCGAAGCGGGGGGGGCAGATACGCAGTATTTT; CDR3 protein: CASAEAEAGGADTQYF
V gene: TRBV11-2; J gene: TRBJ2-5; D gene: -; clone size: -; CDR3 DNA: TGTGCCAGCAGCTTAAACAGGCAAGAGACCCAGTACTTC; CDR3 protein: CASSLNRQETQYF
V gene: TRBV11-2; J gene: TRBJ2-1; D gene: TRBD2; clone size: once; CDR3 DNA: TGTGCCAGCAGCCCCCTCCGGACTAGCGGGGGATATGAGCAGTTCTTC; CDR3 protein: CASSPLRTSGGYEQFF
V gene: TRBV2; J gene: TRBJ2-4; D gene: -; clone size: -; CDR3 DNA: TGTGCCAGCAGTGAACTGGCAGAAAACATTCAGTACTTC; CDR3 protein: CASSELAENIQYF
V gene: TRBV2; J gene: TRBJ1-1; D gene: -; clone size: -; CDR3 DNA: TGTGCCAGCATGTTAGACGGCAACACTGAAGCTTTCTTT; CDR3 protein: CASMLDGNTEAFF
V gene: TRBV30; J gene: TRBJ1-2; D gene: TRBD1; clone size: -; CDR3 DNA: TGTGCCTGGAGTCCTGGGACAGGGGATCTCTGGGGCTACACCTTC; CDR3 protein: CAWSPGTGDLWGYTF
V gene: TRBV9; J gene: TRBJ2-7; D gene: -; clone size: -; CDR3 DNA: TGTGCCAGCAGCGTAGGAGGCGAGGGGTGGGAGCAGTACTTC; CDR3 protein: CASSVGGEGWEQYF
V gene: TRBV27; J gene: TRBJ1-2; D gene: TRBD1; clone size: once; CDR3 DNA: TGTGCCAGCAGTAGCACAGGGGTCTATGGCTACACCTTC; CDR3 protein: CASSSTGVYGYTF
V gene: TRBV5-6; J gene: TRBJ2-7; D gene: -; clone size: -; CDR3 DNA: TGTGCCAGCAGTCAGGGAGGAGGATCCTACGAGCAGTACTTC; CDR3 protein: CASSQGGGSYEQYF
V gene: TRBV9; J gene: TRBJ2-3; D gene: -; clone size: -; CDR3 DNA: TGTGCCAGCAGCGTAGCTTGGACAGATACGCAGTATTTT; CDR3 protein: CASSVAWTDTQYF
V gene: TRBV18; J gene: TRBJ2-5; D gene: -; clone size: -; CDR3 DNA: TGTGCCAGCTCGGTAGTCTATTTGGAGACCCAGTACTTC; CDR3 protein: CASSVVYLETQYF
V gene: TRBV19; J gene: TRBJ1-2; D gene: -; clone size: -; CDR3 DNA: TGTGCCAGTAGTATGGTGGTAGGCGAAGACTATGGCTACACCTTC; CDR3 protein: CASSMVVGEDYGYTF
V gene: TRBV5-1; J gene: TRBJ1-1; D gene: -; clone size: -; CDR3 DNA: TGCGCCAGCAGCTTGGACATGGGCAGGAACACTGAAGCTTTCTTT; CDR3 protein: CASSLDMGRNTEAFF
V gene: TRBV10-3; J gene: TRBJ1-2; D gene: -; clone size: -; CDR3 DNA: TGTGCCATCAGTGAGTCGCCTAATGGCTACACCTTC; CDR3 protein: CAISESPNGYTF
V gene: TRBV19; J gene: TRBJ2-1; D gene: TRBD1; clone size: -; CDR3 DNA: TGTGCCAGTAGTATCGGGACAGCCTACAATGAGCAGTTCTTC; CDR3 protein: CASSIGTAYNEQFF
V gene: TRBV5-4; J gene: TRBJ2-5; D gene: TRBD1; clone size: -; CDR3 DNA: TGTGCCAGCAGCCTTACCGGGACAGGGGATGAGACCCAGTACTTC; CDR3 protein: CASSLTGTGDETQYF
V gene: TRBV7-2; J gene: TRBJ1-3; D gene: TRBD1; clone size: -; CDR3 DNA: TGTGCCAGCAGCTTAGCTCCAGTCTTACCGGGACAGGGGGTTGGAAACACCATATATTTT; CDR3 protein: CASSLAPVLPGQGVGNTIYF
V gene: TRBV6-1; J gene: TRBJ1-4; D gene: -; clone size: -; CDR3 DNA: TGTGCCAGCAGTGAGAACCGACAGATAAATGAAAAACTGTTTTTT; CDR3 protein: CASSENRQINEKLFF
V gene: TRBV29-1; J gene: TRBJ2-1; D gene: -; clone size: once; CDR3 DNA: TGCAGCGTTGAAATAGGACAGACGGGCAATGAGCAGTTCTTC; CDR3 protein: CSVEIGQTGNEQFF
V gene: TRBV6-1; J gene: TRBJ1-4; D gene: -; clone size: -; CDR3 DNA: TGTGCCAGCAGTGAGGGTTACGCAACTAATGAAAAACTGTTTTTT; CDR3 protein: CASSEGYATNEKLFF